The rows below give T cell receptor beta chains drawn from one sample of a study of shared clonotypes between healthy human individuals. Method: immunoSEQ multiplex PCR; TCRdb's copy keeps in-frame clones and lacks some. The data contain under 2,500,000 clones, around 95% of them singletons. Sequenced sample: naive CD4+ T cells sorted from blood. The receptors were gathered from a man between 18 and 35 years old in good health. Both conserved end residues are part of each CDR3. The D gene is left open where the match is weak. Clone size, where shown, is once, few, many, or a class for clones that have expanded.

TRBV18	TRBJ2-2	-	-	TGTGCCAGCTCACCAAGTCGTGTTGGGGAGCTGTTTTTT	CASSPSRVGELFF
TRBV29-1	TRBJ2-1	-	-	TGCAGCGTAGGGGTTGGGAATGAGCAGTTCTTC	CSVGVGNEQFF
TRBV5-1	TRBJ2-7	-	-	TGCGCCAGCAGCTTGGAGGTACGACTAGAGCAGTACTTC	CASSLEVRLEQYF
TRBV7-9	TRBJ2-7	TRBD1	-	TGTGCCAGCAGCTTATCCGGGACAGTATCCCACGAGCAGTACTTC	CASSLSGTVSHEQYF
TRBV7-2	TRBJ2-3	-	once	TGTGCCAGCAGCTTCGGACAGGGAGGGGATACGCAGTATTTT	CASSFGQGGDTQYF
TRBV30	TRBJ2-2	TRBD2	-	TGTGCCAGAGGGACTAGCGGGATCGCGAACACCGGGGAGCTGTTTTTT	CARGTSGIANTGELFF
TRBV27	TRBJ2-3	-	-	TGTGCCAGTTCAGGACCCAGATCCACAGATACGCAGTATTTT	CASSGPRSTDTQYF
TRBV5-1	TRBJ2-1	TRBD2	-	TGCGCCAGCAGCTTGGTGGGGATAGCGGGGGCCCGTGACAATGAGCAGTTCTTC	CASSLVGIAGARDNEQFF
TRBV18	TRBJ1-2	-	-	TGTGCCAGCTCACCCGTGGGGGCCGAGAATGGCTACACCTTC	CASSPVGAENGYTF
TRBV7-6	TRBJ2-2	-	-	TGTGCCAGCAGCTCTTTGCTGGGGCAAGCGGCCGGGGAGCTGTTTTTT	CASSSLLGQAAGELFF
TRBV19	TRBJ2-5	-	-	TGTGCCAGTAGTTTGGACAGTATTGGTAGGGCCCAGTACTTC	CASSLDSIGRAQYF
TRBV6-6	TRBJ1-1	-	-	TGTGCCAGCAGCTTCAATTACGCTTTCTTT	CASSFNYAFF
TRBV18	TRBJ2-3	TRBD1	-	TGTGCCAGCTCACCAAGGGGACAGGGGACAGATACGCAGTATTTT	CASSPRGQGTDTQYF
TRBV29-1	TRBJ2-3	TRBD1	-	TGCAGCGTCCCACAGGGGGCCGAAATCACAGATACGCAGTATTTT	CSVPQGAEITDTQYF
TRBV5-4	TRBJ2-3	-	-	TGTGCCAGCAGCGCCATAGGGCAGACGGATACGCAGTATTTT	CASSAIGQTDTQYF
TRBV5-4	TRBJ2-3	TRBD2	-	TGTGCCAGCAGCGTTAGCGGGGGGGCCGGACGGCAGTATTTT	CASSVSGGAGRQYF
TRBV2	TRBJ2-7	TRBD2	-	TGTGCCAGCAGTGAAGGGACTAGCGGGGGCCGTTTGGAGCAGTACTTC	CASSEGTSGGRLEQYF
TRBV27	TRBJ2-2	-	-	TGTGCCAGCAGTTTCGACATACGCGGGGAGCTGTTTTTT	CASSFDIRGELFF
TRBV19	TRBJ1-3	-	-	TGTGCCAGTAGTATACGGCAGACTACTGGAAACACCATATATTTT	CASSIRQTTGNTIYF
TRBV11-3	TRBJ1-4	TRBD1	-	TGTGCCAGCAGCCGATTTCGGACAGGGTACGAAAAACTGTTTTTT	CASSRFRTGYEKLFF
TRBV10-3	TRBJ1-3	-	-	TGTGCCATCAGTTGGGCCTCTGGAAACACCATATATTTT	CAISWASGNTIYF
TRBV5-1	TRBJ2-5	-	-	TGCGCCAGCAGCTTCCCCGGGGCAGTCTCGTACTTC	CASSFPGAVSYF
TRBV15	TRBJ2-3	-	-	TGTGCCACCAGCAGAGATGAAGGGACGCAGTATTTT	CATSRDEGTQYF
TRBV27	TRBJ2-6	TRBD1	-	TGTGCCAGCAAGGGGACAGGTACCTCTGGGGCCAACGTCCTGACTTTC	CASKGTGTSGANVLTF
TRBV28	TRBJ1-4	-	-	TGTGCCACCGGGACGTCTGGCGAAAAACTGTTTTTT	CATGTSGEKLFF
TRBV5-8	TRBJ1-6	-	-	TGTGCCAGCAGCTTGGCACAGTATAATTCACCCCTCCACTTT	CASSLAQYNSPLHF
TRBV5-1	TRBJ1-6	-	-	TGCGCCAGCAGCCCACTCGGGACCGACAACTCACCCCTCCACTTT	CASSPLGTDNSPLHF
TRBV5-1	TRBJ1-1	-	once	TGCGCCAGCAGCCCCAGGGAGCTGAACACTGAAGCTTTCTTT	CASSPRELNTEAFF
TRBV27	TRBJ1-4	TRBD1	-	TGTGCCAGCAAAAGGGGGGACAGGGCTAATGAAAAACTGTTTTTT	CASKRGDRANEKLFF
TRBV28	TRBJ2-2	-	-	TGTGCCAGCAGTAAGGACAGTATAGGGAAAGGAACCAGGGAGCTGTTTTTT	CASSKDSIGKGTRELFF
TRBV6-1	TRBJ2-7	TRBD1	-	TGTGCCAGCAGTGGGATAGCCGGGACAGGGATTGACGAGCAGTACTTC	CASSGIAGTGIDEQYF
TRBV29-1	TRBJ1-4	-	-	TGCAGCGTTGGGGACACCCCTAATGAAAAACTGTTTTTT	CSVGDTPNEKLFF
TRBV7-2	TRBJ2-7	TRBD2	-	TGTGCCAGCAGCTCCTATGTACTAGCGGGAGCCTACGAGCAGTACTTC	CASSSYVLAGAYEQYF
TRBV7-2	TRBJ2-1	TRBD2	once	TGTGCCAGCAGCGCCGGGGGGGCATACAATGAGCAGTTCTTC	CASSAGGAYNEQFF
TRBV30	TRBJ2-1	-	-	TGTGCCTGGACTCCGAGCTCCTACAATGAGCAGTTCTTC	CAWTPSSYNEQFF
TRBV11-2	TRBJ1-1	-	-	TGTGCCAGCAGCCCCCAGTGGGCCCAACCGAACACTGAAGCTTTCTTT	CASSPQWAQPNTEAFF
TRBV18	TRBJ1-6	-	-	TGTGCCAGCTCACAAGGGAATTCACCCCTCCACTTT	CASSQGNSPLHF
TRBV10-3	TRBJ1-6	TRBD1	-	TGTGCCATCAGTGTAGAGGACAGGGCTACTTCACCCCTCCACTTT	CAISVEDRATSPLHF
TRBV28	TRBJ2-7	-	-	TGTGCCAGCAACACCGGAGGGGGCGCAGGTATTGGGTACGAGCAGTACTTC	CASNTGGGAGIGYEQYF
TRBV30	TRBJ2-2	-	-	TGTGCCTGGAGGAGGGGGGATGCCGGGGAGCTGTTTTTT	CAWRRGDAGELFF
TRBV27	TRBJ1-6	TRBD1	-	TGTGCCAGCAGTGGGAGGACAGGGGATAATTCACCCCTCCACTTT	CASSGRTGDNSPLHF